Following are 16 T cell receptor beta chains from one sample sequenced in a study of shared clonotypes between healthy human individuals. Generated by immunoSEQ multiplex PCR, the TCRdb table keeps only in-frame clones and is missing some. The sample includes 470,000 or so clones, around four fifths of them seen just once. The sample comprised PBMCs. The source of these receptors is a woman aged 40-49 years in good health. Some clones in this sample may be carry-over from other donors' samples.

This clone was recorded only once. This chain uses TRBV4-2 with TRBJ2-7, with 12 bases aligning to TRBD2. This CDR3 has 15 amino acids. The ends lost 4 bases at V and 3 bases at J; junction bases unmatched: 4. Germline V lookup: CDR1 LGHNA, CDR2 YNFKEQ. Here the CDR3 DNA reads TGTGCCAGCAGCCCTAGGACTAGCGGGATCTACGAGCAGTACTTC. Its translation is CASSPRTSGIYEQYF.

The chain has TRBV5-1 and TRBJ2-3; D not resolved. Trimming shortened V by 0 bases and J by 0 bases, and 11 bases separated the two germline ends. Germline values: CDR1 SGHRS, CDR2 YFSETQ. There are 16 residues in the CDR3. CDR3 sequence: CASSLDLGSSTDTQYF. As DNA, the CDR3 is TGCGCCAGCAGCTTGGATCTCGGGTCTAGCACAGATACGCAGTATTTT.

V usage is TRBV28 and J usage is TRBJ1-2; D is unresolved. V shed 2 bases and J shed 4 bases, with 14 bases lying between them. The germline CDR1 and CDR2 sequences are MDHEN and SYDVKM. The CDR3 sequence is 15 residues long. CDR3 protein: CASSLPLVDAYGYTF. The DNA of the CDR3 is TGTGCCAGCAGTTTACCCCTTGTGGATGCCTATGGCTACACCTTC.

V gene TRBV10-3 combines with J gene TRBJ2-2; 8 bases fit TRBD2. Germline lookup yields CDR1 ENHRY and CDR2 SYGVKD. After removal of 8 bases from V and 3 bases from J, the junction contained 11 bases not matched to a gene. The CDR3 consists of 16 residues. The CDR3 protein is CAILTRLATHTGELFF. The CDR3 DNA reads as TGTGCCATCCTAACTAGACTAGCGACCCACACCGGGGAGCTGTTTTTT.

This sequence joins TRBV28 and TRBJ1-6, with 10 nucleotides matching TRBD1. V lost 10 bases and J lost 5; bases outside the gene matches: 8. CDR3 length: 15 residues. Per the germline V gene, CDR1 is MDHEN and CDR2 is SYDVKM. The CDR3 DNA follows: TGTGCCACCCCGGGGACAGGGGACCATAATTCACCCCTCCACTTT. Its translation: CATPGTGDHNSPLHF.

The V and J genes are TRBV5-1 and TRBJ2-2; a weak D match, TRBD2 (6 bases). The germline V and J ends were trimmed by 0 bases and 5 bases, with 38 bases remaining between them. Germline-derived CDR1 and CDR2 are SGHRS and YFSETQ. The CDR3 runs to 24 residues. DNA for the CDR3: TGCGCCAGCAGCTTGGGGACTCGTGAACCCAGGGACTCAGGTCGGGGTTGGTGGACCGGGGAGCTGTTTTTT. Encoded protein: CASSLGTREPRDSGRGWWTGELFF.

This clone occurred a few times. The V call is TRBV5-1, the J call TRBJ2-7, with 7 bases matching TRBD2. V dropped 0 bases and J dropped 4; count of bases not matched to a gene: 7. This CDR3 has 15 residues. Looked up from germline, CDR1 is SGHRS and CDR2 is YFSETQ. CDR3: CASSLGPSGMYEQYF. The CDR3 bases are TGCGCCAGCAGCTTGGGACCTAGCGGTATGTACGAGCAGTACTTC.

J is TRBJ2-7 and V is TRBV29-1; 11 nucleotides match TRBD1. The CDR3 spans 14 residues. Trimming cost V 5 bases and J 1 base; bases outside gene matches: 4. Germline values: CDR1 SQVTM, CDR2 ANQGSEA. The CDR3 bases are TGCAGCGTTACCGGGACAGGGGGATCCTACGAGCAGTACTTC. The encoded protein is CSVTGTGGSYEQYF.

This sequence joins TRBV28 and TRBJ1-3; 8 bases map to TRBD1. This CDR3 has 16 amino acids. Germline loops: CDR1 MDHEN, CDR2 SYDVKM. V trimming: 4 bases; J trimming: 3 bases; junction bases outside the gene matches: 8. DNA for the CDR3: TGTGCCAGCAGTTCGACAGGGGTTAGCGGTGGAAACACCATATATTTT. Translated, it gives CASSSTGVSGGNTIYF.

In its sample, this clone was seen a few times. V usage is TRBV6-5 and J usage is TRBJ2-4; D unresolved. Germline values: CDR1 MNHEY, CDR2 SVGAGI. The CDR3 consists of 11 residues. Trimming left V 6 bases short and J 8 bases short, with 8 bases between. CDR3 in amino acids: CASRNGDIQYF. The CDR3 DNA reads TGTGCCAGCAGGAATGGCGACATTCAGTACTTC.

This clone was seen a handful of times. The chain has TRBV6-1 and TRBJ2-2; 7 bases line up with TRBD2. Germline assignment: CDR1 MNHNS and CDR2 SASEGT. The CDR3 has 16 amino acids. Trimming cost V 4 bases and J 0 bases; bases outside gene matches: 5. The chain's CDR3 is CASSARLASNTGELFF. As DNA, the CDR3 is TGTGCCAGCAGTGCCCGACTAGCCTCGAACACCGGGGAGCTGTTTTTT.

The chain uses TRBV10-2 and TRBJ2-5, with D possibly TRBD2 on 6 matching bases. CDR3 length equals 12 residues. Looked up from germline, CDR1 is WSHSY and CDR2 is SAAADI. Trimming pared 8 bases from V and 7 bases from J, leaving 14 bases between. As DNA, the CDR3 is TGCGCCAGCGGACCGGGGCGGGGGACCCAGTACTTC. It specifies CASGPGRGTQYF.

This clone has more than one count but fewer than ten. CDR3 amino acids: CASRGPGQSSPLHF. The CDR3 DNA reads TGTGCCAGTCGGGGACCAGGGCAAAGTTCACCCCTCCACTTT. V usage is TRBV28 and J usage is TRBJ1-6; tentative D call: TRBD1 (5 bases). Per the germline V gene, CDR1 is MDHEN and CDR2 is SYDVKM. V lost 9 bases, J lost 9 bases, and 18 bases lay in between. The CDR3 loop spans 14 amino acids.

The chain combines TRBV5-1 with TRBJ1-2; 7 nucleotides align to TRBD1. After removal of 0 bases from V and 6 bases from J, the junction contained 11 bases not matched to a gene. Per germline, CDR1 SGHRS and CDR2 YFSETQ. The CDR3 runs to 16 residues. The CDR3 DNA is TGCGCCAGCAGCTTGGAAAGGCCACAGGGGCAGGATGGCTACACCTTC. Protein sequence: CASSLERPQGQDGYTF.

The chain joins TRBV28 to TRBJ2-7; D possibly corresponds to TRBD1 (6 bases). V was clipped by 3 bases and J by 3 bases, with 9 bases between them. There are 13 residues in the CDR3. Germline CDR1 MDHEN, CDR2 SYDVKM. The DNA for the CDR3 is TGTGCCAGCAGTTTGAACAGGGTCTACGAGCAGTACTTC. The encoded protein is CASSLNRVYEQYF.

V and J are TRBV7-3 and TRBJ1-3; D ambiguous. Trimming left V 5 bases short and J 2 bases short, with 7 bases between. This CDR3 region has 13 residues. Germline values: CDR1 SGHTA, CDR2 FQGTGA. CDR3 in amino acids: CASSPAPGNTIYF. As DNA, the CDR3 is TGTGCCAGCAGCCCGGCTCCTGGAAACACCATATATTTT. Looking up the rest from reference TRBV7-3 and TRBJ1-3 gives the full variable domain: GAGVSQTPSNKVTEKGKYVELRCDPISGHTALYWYRQSLGQGPEFLIYFQGTGAADDSGLPNDRFFAVRPEGSVSTLKIQRTERGDSAVYLCASSPAPGNTIYFGEGSWLTVV.